The 26 T cell receptor beta chains presented below share a single source sample, sequenced in a study of T cell responses to AZD1222 COVID-19 vaccine. Data came from immunoSEQ multiplex PCR; TCRdb stores just in-frame clones and leaves some out. The repertoire holds about 120,000 clones, with roughly 89% as singletons. The sample in question was peripheral blood, obtained on day 0 of AZD1222 vaccination. The receptor set was obtained from an adult in good health.

As concerns this clone: Other DNA sequences from this sample encode an identical CDR3 as well. The chain links TRBV5-1 to TRBJ1-2; 7 nucleotides match TRBD1. The CDR3 consists of 15 residues. The J segment lost 4 bases and the V segment lost 0 bases, leaving 6 bases of the junction unmatched. Germline CDR1 is SGHRS and CDR2 is YFSETQ. Here the CDR3 DNA reads TGCGCCAGCAGCTTGGGACAGGGAGGACCCTATGGCTACACCTTC. Translating gives CASSLGQGGPYGYTF. Full variable domain (rest looked up from reference TRBV5-1 and TRBJ1-2): KAGVTQTPRYLIKTRGQQVTLSCSPISGHRSVSWYQQTPGQGLQFLFEYFSETQRNKGNFPGRFSGRQFSNSRSEMNVSTLELGDSALYLCASSLGQGGPYGYTFGSGTRLTVV.

The rearrangement joins TRBV6-5 to TRBJ1-1; D unclear. Germline V gives CDR1 MNHEY, CDR2 SVGAGI. The V gene lost 0 bases and the J gene lost 8 bases, with 7 bases spanning the gap. The CDR3 loop spans 12 amino acids. The CDR3 spells CASSYSGREAFF. The CDR3 bases are TGTGCCAGCAGTTACTCGGGGAGAGAAGCTTTCTTT.

The chain has TRBV6-5 and TRBJ2-7; 10 nucleotides align to TRBD2. Germline V CDR1 and CDR2: MNHEY, SVGAGI. Losses at the gene ends were 5 bases for V and 3 bases for J; bases not matched to a gene: 7. CDR3 length: 15 residues. Here the CDR3 DNA reads TGTGCCAGCAGTAATTCAGCGGGGGGGGGCTACGAGCAGTACTTC. Translated, it gives CASSNSAGGGYEQYF.

The V and J genes are TRBV2 and TRBJ2-7; D may match TRBD1 or TRBD2 (6 bases each). V lost 3 bases and J lost 4, with 16 bases in between. The CDR3 is 15 residues long. CDR1 and CDR2 (germline): SNHLY, FYNNEI. In DNA form, the CDR3 reads TGTGCCAGCAGTGATGGGGGGCTGGGGGCTTACGAGCAGTACTTC. This translates into CASSDGGLGAYEQYF.

The J gene is TRBJ2-1, the V gene TRBV7-9; 8 bases match TRBD2. The CDR3 has 15 residues. The trim removed 5 bases at V and 7 bases at J, leaving 10 bases unmatched. Germline CDR1 SEHNR, CDR2 FQNEAQ (reference sequence). The CDR3, as DNA: TGTGCCAGCAGCAAAGATGGGACTAGAGGGAATGAGCAGTTCTTC. This translates into CASSKDGTRGNEQFF.

The V and J genes are TRBV15 and TRBJ1-5; the D gene is possibly TRBD1 (5 bases). This CDR3 is built from 18 residues. CDR1 and CDR2 (germline): LNHNV, YYDKDF (reference sequence). Between the trimmed V and J ends, which lost 0 bases and 1 base, there was a span of 16 bases. DNA for the CDR3: TGTGCCACCAGCAGAGATTTGATGGGGGTTATGAGCAATCAGCCCCAGCATTTT. Residues: CATSRDLMGVMSNQPQHF.

This clone has only one observation. The chain is built from TRBV19 and TRBJ2-1, with 9 nucleotides matching TRBD2. The trim removed 5 bases at V and 3 bases at J, leaving 14 bases unmatched. Looked up from germline, CDR1 is LNHDA and CDR2 is SQIVND (reference sequence). The CDR3 spans 18 residues. The CDR3 DNA sequence: TGTGCCAGTAGTCCCTCCGGCGTCAGCGGGAGGCTCTACAATGAGCAGTTCTTC. Its protein product is CASSPSGVSGRLYNEQFF.

This CDR3 reads CASSLYSGVENTEAFF. In DNA, the CDR3 is TGTGCCAGCAGCCTCTACTCCGGGGTGGAGAACACTGAAGCTTTCTTT. The chain recombines TRBV7-9 with TRBJ1-1, with D unclear. The V gene's germline CDR1 is SEHNR and CDR2 FQNEAQ (reference sequence). Trimming removed 5 bases from V and 1 base from J, with 17 bases in between. The CDR3 spans 16 residues.

The CDR3 bases are TGTGCCAGCTCATCGAAAAGGGTCCAAAACACTGAAGCTTTCTTT. Protein sequence: CASSSKRVQNTEAFF. The V call is TRBV18, the J call TRBJ1-1; D gene unclear. Germline V gene data show CDR1 as KGHSH and CDR2 as LQKENI. The germline V and J ends were trimmed by 5 bases and 2 bases, with 15 bases remaining between them. The length of the CDR3 is 15 residues. Together with reference TRBV18 and TRBJ1-1, the CDR3 gives the full variable domain: NAGVMQNPRHLVRRRGQEARLRCSPMKGHSHVYWYRQLPEEGLKFMVYLQKENIIDESGMPKERFSAEFPKEGPSILRIQQVVRGDSAAYFCASSSKRVQNTEAFFGQGTRLTVV.

This chain joins TRBV5-1 and TRBJ1-1, with 8 bases matching TRBD1. Trimming cost V 4 bases and J 12 bases; bases outside gene matches: 11. CDR3 length: 13 residues. The germline V gene has CDR1 SGHRS and CDR2 YFSETQ. The CDR3 reads CASSGDRTGSPFF. DNA of the CDR3: TGCGCCAGCAGCGGGGATAGGACAGGGAGTCCTTTCTTT.

V is TRBV7-9 and J is TRBJ2-1, with TRBD1 as a possible D gene (7 bases). The CDR3 runs 16 residues. The V end lost 3 bases, the J end lost 2 bases, and 14 bases lay between the germline ends. Germline V lookup: CDR1 SEHNR, CDR2 FQNEAQ (reference sequence). CDR3 protein: CASSFPAGTAYNEQFF. CDR3 in DNA: TGTGCCAGCAGCTTTCCCGCGGGGACAGCCTACAATGAGCAGTTCTTC.

The chain uses TRBV27 and TRBJ2-3; no clear D. The CDR3 covers 14 residues. Germline V gives CDR1 MNHEY, CDR2 SMNVEV (reference sequence). Trimming pared 5 bases from V and 2 bases from J, leaving 11 bases between. For the CDR3, the DNA is TGTGCCAGCAGTCTCCGGGCTCACACAGATACGCAGTATTTT. The encoded protein is CASSLRAHTDTQYF.

The V gene is TRBV4-2, the J gene TRBJ1-1, with TRBD1 matching over 9 bases. V shed 3 bases and J 4 bases; nucleotides not matched to a gene: 3. Germline values: CDR1 LGHNA, CDR2 YNFKEQ. The CDR3 is made up of 14 amino acids. The DNA for the CDR3 is TGTGCCAGCAGCCAGGGACAGGGACGCACTGAAGCTTTCTTT. This gives the protein CASSQGQGRTEAFF.

This clone was observed once. The chain carries TRBV19 and TRBJ1-4; 7 bases match TRBD1. The V gene's germline CDR1 is LNHDA and CDR2 SQIVND (reference sequence). This CDR3 is 16 amino acids long. V dropped 2 bases and J dropped 5; count of bases not matched to a gene: 8. In nucleotides, the CDR3 is TGTGCCAGTAGTATACGTCCCGGGACAGTAAATGAAAAACTGTTTTTT. Translating gives CASSIRPGTVNEKLFF.

This CDR3 reads CATSDDRTSNQPQHF. CDR3 sequence (DNA): TGTGCCACCAGTGATGACAGAACTAGCAATCAGCCCCAGCATTTT. The chain has TRBV24-1 and TRBJ1-5; weak D call: TRBD1 (5 bases). The germline CDR1 and CDR2 sequences are KGHDR and SFDVKD. Trimming shortened V by 3 bases and J by 0 bases, and 8 bases separated the two germline ends. The CDR3 covers 15 residues.

The chain uses TRBV7-9 and TRBJ1-4; possibly TRBD1 for D (6 bases). V shed 8 bases and J shed 7 bases, with 11 bases lying between them. Germline CDR1 SEHNR, CDR2 FQNEAQ (reference sequence). The CDR3 is 12 amino acids. Here the CDR3 DNA reads TGTGCCAGCGAGGGGGTTAGTGAAAAACTGTTTTTT. It encodes CASEGVSEKLFF.

J is TRBJ1-5 and V is TRBV7-2; D is unresolved. Germline CDR1 and CDR2: SGHTA and FQGNSA. The V gene lost 5 bases and the J gene lost 5 bases, with 13 bases spanning the gap. The CDR3 totals 14 residues. Written as DNA, the CDR3 is TGTGCCAGCAGCCCCCTAGGAGCGTATCAGCCCCAGCATTTT. Translated: CASSPLGAYQPQHF.

The CDR3 DNA follows: TGTGCCAGCAGCCTGCGGACATCGGGCACAGATACGCAGTATTTT. Translating it yields CASSLRTSGTDTQYF. The chain has TRBV11-2 and TRBJ2-3; D possibly corresponds to TRBD1 (5 bases). Germline V gene data show CDR1 as SGHAT and CDR2 as FQNNGV. The CDR3 runs 15 residues. V lost 5 bases to trimming and J lost 1 base, with 13 bases between them.

The V call is TRBV30, the J call TRBJ1-3; D not certain. The CDR3 has 13 residues. Trimming cost V 0 bases and J 4 bases, with 7 bases left between them. Germline V gene data show CDR1 as GTSNPN and CDR2 as SVGIG (reference sequence). The chain's CDR3 is CAWSVLHGNTIYF. DNA for the CDR3: TGTGCCTGGAGTGTCCTCCACGGAAACACCATATATTTT. Together with reference TRBV30 and TRBJ1-3, the CDR3 gives the full variable domain: SQTIHQWPATLVQPVGSPLSLECTVEGTSNPNLYWYRQAAGRGLQLLFYSVGIGQISSEVPQNLSASRPQDRQFILSSKKLLLSDSGFYLCAWSVLHGNTIYFGEGSWLTVV.

The chain links TRBV5-1 to TRBJ2-5, with D unclear. Looked up from germline, CDR1 is SGHRS and CDR2 is YFSETQ. The CDR3 runs 15 residues. V lost 4 bases, J lost 4 bases, and 17 bases lay in between. For the CDR3, the DNA is TGCGCCAGCAGCAGGCAGACACAACTGGGAGAGACCCAGTACTTC. Its protein is CASSRQTQLGETQYF.

The chain is built from TRBV7-9 and TRBJ1-2; D possibly corresponds to TRBD1 (6 bases). The V end lost 1 base, the J end lost 6 bases, and 18 bases lay between the germline ends. CDR3 size: 16 residues. Germline V gene data show CDR1 as SEHNR and CDR2 as FQNEAQ (reference sequence). DNA for the CDR3: TGTGCCAGCAGCTTAGGAGTGGCAGGGGAAAAGGATGGCTACACCTTC. Translating gives CASSLGVAGEKDGYTF. The variable domain in full, with the rest retrieved from reference TRBV7-9 and TRBJ1-2, is DTGVSQNPRHKITKRGQNVTFRCDPISEHNRLYWYRQTLGQGPEFLTYFQNEAQLEKSRLLSDRFSAERPKGSFSTLEIQRTEQGDSAMYLCASSLGVAGEKDGYTFGSGTRLTVV.

The chain joins TRBV18 to TRBJ1-2; 10 nucleotides line up with TRBD1. In germline, CDR1 is KGHSH, CDR2 LQKENI. The CDR3 is 18 amino acids. V dropped 3 bases and J dropped 4; count of bases not matched to a gene: 14. The CDR3 region has the DNA TGTGCCAGCTCACCCCCGGGACAGGGGTATTTGAAAGGCTATGGCTACACCTTC. This encodes CASSPPGQGYLKGYGYTF.

The rearrangement joins TRBV30 to TRBJ1-2; D not resolved. CDR1 is GTSNPN and CDR2 is SVGIG in the germline V gene (reference sequence). The CDR3 extends over 14 amino acids. V shed 7 bases and J shed 0 bases, with 15 bases lying between them. The CDR3 DNA reads TGTGCCTCCACCCCGAGTAACTCTAACTATGGCTACACCTTC. This codes for CASTPSNSNYGYTF.

The chain couples TRBV7-3 to TRBJ1-1; no firm D call. This CDR3 is 14 amino acids long. V was cut by 6 bases and J by 4 bases, with 15 bases left in between. Germline V lookup: CDR1 SGHTA, CDR2 FQGTGA. The CDR3 reads CASRISPSVTEAFF. The CDR3 DNA reads TGTGCCAGCAGAATAAGTCCTTCCGTCACTGAAGCTTTCTTT.

The J gene is TRBJ2-1, the V gene TRBV28, with D perhaps being TRBD1 or TRBD2 (5 bases each). Trimming took 1 base from V and 4 from J, leaving 17 bases between them. The V gene's germline CDR1 is MDHEN and CDR2 SYDVKM. CDR3 length equals 17 residues. CDR3 nucleotides: TGTGCCAGCAGTTTATTGGGTTATGGGACGACTTACAATGAGCAGTTCTTC. It encodes CASSLLGYGTTYNEQFF. Supplemented by reference TRBV28 and TRBJ2-1, the full variable domain reads DVKVTQSSRYLVKRTGEKVFLECVQDMDHENMFWYRQDPGLGLRLIYFSYDVKMKEKGDIPEGYSVSREKKERFSLILESASTNQTSMYLCASSLLGYGTTYNEQFFGPGTRLTVL.

The rearrangement joins TRBV19 to TRBJ1-1; TRBD1 agrees at 7 bases. CDR1 and CDR2 (germline): LNHDA, SQIVND (reference sequence). V lost 6 bases to trimming and J lost 4 bases; unmatched junction nucleotides: 17. This CDR3 is built from 17 residues. The DNA of the CDR3 is TGTGCCAGTAGACTCTATGACGGGAGACAGGGAAGCACTGAAGCTTTCTTT. It encodes CASRLYDGRQGSTEAFF.